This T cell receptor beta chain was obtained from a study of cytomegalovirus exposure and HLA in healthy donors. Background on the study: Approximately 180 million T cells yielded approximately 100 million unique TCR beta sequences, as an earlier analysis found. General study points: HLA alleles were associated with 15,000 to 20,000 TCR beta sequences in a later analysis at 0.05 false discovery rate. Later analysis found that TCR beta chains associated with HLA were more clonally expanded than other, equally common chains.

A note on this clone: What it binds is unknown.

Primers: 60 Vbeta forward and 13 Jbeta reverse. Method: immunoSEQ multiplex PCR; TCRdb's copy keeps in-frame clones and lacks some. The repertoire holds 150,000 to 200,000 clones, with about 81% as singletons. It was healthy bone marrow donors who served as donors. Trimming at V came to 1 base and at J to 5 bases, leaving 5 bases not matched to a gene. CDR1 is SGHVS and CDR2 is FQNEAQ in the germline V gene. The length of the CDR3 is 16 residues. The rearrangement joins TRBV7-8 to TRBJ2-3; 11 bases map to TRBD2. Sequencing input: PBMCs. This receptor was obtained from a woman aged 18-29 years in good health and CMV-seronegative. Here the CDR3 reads CASSLVRLAGGDTQYF. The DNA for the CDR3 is TGTGCCAGCAGCTTAGTAAGGCTAGCGGGGGGAGATACGCAGTATTTT.